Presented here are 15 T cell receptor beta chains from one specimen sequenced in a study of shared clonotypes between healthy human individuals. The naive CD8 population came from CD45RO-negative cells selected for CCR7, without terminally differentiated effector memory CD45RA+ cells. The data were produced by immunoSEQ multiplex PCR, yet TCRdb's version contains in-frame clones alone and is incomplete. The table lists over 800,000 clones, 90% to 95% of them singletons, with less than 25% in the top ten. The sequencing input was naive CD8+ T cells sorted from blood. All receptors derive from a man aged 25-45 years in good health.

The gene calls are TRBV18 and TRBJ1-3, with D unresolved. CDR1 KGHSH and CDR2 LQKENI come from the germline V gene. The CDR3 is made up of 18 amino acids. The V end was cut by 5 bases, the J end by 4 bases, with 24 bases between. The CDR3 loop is CASSDFREGEIWGNTIYF. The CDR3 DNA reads TGTGCCAGCTCAGACTTTCGGGAGGGCGAAATATGGGGAAACACCATATATTTT.

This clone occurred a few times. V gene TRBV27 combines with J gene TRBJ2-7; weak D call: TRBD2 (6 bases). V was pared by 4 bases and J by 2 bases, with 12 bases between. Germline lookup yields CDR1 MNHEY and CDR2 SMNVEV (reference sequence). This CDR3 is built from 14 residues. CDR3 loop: CASSYLGGTYEQYF. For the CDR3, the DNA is TGTGCCAGCAGTTACCTGGGAGGTACCTACGAGCAGTACTTC.

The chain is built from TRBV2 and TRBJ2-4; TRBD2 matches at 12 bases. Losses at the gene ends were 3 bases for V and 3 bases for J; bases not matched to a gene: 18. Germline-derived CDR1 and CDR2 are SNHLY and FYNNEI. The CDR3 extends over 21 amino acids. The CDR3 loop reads CASSDRYLTSGGTFDKNIQYF. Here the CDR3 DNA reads TGTGCCAGCAGTGACCGATATTTGACTAGCGGGGGCACCTTCGACAAAAACATTCAGTACTTC.

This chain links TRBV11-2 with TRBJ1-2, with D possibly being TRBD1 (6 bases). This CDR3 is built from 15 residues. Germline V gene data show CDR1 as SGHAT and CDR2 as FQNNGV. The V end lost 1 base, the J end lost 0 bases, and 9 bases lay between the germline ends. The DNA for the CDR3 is TGTGCCAGCAGCTTAGCGCGGGGGCCTAACTATGGCTACACCTTC. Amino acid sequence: CASSLARGPNYGYTF.

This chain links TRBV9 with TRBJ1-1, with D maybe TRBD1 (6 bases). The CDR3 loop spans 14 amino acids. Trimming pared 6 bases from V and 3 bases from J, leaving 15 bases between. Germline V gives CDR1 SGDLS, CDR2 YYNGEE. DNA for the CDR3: TGTGCCAGCACCGGGCCGGACAGAGACACTGAAGCTTTCTTT. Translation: CASTGPDRDTEAFF.

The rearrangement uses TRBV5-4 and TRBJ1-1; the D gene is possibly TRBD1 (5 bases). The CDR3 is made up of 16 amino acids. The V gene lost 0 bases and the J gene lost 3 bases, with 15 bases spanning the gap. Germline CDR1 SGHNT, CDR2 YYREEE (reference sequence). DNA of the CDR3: TGTGCCAGCAGCTTGGGGTTTGGGGGTGGGGACACTGAAGCTTTCTTT. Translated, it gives CASSLGFGGGDTEAFF.

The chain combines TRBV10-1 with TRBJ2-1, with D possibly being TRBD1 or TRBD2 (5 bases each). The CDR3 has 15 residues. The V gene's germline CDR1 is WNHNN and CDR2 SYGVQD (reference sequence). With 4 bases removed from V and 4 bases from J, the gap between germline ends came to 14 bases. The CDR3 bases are TGCGCCAGCAGTGCCACTAGGGGCGGGTACAATGAGCAGTTCTTC. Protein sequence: CASSATRGGYNEQFF.

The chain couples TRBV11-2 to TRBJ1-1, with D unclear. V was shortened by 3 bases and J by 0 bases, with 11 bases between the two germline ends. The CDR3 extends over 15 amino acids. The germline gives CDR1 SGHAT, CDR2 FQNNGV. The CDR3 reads CASSFPRSLNTEAFF. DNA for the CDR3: TGTGCCAGCAGCTTTCCCAGGAGTCTGAACACTGAAGCTTTCTTT.

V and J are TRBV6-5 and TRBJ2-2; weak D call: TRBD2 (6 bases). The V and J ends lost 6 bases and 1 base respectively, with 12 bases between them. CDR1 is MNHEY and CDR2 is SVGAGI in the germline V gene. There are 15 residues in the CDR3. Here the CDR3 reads CASRTGVKNTGELFF. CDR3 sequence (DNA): TGTGCCAGCAGGACGGGGGTAAAGAACACCGGGGAGCTGTTTTTT.

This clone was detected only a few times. This chain's CDR3 is CASSLKLGEAFF. The CDR3 DNA reads TGTGCCAGTTCTCTCAAACTGGGTGAAGCTTTCTTT. This chain joins TRBV19 and TRBJ1-1, with no clear D. V was pared by 8 bases and J by 7 bases, with 14 bases between. The CDR3 covers 12 residues. Per germline, CDR1 LNHDA and CDR2 SQIVND (reference sequence).

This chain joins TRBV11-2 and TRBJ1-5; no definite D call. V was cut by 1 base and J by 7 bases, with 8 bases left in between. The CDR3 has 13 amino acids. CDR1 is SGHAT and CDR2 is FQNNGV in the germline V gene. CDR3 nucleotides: TGTGCCAGCAGCTTAGGATTTGGACAGCCCCAGCATTTT. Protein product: CASSLGFGQPQHF.

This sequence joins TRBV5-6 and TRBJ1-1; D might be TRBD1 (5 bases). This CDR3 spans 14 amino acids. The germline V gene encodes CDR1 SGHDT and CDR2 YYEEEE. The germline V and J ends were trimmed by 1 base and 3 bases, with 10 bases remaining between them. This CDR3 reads CASSLFGGDTEAFF. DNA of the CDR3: TGTGCCAGCAGCTTGTTTGGGGGGGACACTGAAGCTTTCTTT.

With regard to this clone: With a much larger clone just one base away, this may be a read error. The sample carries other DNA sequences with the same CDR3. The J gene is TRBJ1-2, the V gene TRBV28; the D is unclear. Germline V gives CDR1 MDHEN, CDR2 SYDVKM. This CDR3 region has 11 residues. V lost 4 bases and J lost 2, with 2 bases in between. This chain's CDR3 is CASSSNYGYTF. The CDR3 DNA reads TGTGCCAGCAGTTCGAACTATGGCTACACCTTC.

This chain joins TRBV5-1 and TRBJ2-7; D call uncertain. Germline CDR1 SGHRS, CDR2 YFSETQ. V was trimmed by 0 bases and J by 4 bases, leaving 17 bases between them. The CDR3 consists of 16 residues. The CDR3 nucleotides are TGCGCCAGCAGCTTGGGTCTTGGGGAAGTTTGGTACGAGCAGTACTTC. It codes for CASSLGLGEVWYEQYF.

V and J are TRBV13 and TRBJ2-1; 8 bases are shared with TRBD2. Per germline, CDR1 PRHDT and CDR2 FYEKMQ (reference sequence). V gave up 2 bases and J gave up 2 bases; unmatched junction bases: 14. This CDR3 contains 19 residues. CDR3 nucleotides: TGTGCCAGCAGCTTAAGGGCACGGGAAGCGGGAGCAACCTACAATGAGCAGTTCTTC. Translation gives CASSLRAREAGATYNEQFF.